These 14 T cell receptor beta chains originate from one sample sequenced in a study of shared clonotypes between healthy human individuals. TCRdb's table, derived via immunoSEQ multiplex PCR, lists solely in-frame clones and lacks some. The sample consists of around 1,900,000 clones, 80% to 95% of them appearing once. CD45RO negativity and positive selection for CCR7 defined naive CD8 cells, a population that excluded terminally differentiated effector memory CD45RA+ cells. Sequences were obtained from naive CD8+ T cells from PBMCs. All receptors derive from a man between 18 and 35 years old in good health. Some clones in this sample may be carry-over from other donors' samples.

Worth noting for this clone: The sample has other DNA sequences that encode this CDR3 too. The chain recombines TRBV9 with TRBJ1-2; 7 positions match TRBD1. The CDR3 is 15 amino acids. V lost 0 bases, J lost 0 bases, and 2 bases stayed unmatched. CDR1 is SGDLS and CDR2 is YYNGEE in the germline V gene. This CDR3 is CASSVGDSPNYGYTF. DNA for the CDR3: TGTGCCAGCAGCGTAGGGGACAGCCCTAACTATGGCTACACCTTC.

V and J are TRBV27 and TRBJ2-1; 9 positions match TRBD1. Germline lookup yields CDR1 MNHEY and CDR2 SMNVEV (reference sequence). The CDR3 extends over 18 amino acids. The V gene end was trimmed by 1 base and the J gene end by 0 bases; junction bases not matched to a gene: 7. CDR3 amino acids: CASSLWGQGLSSYNEQFF. In DNA, the CDR3 is TGTGCCAGCAGTTTATGGGGACAGGGATTGAGCTCCTACAATGAGCAGTTCTTC.

The J gene is TRBJ2-2, the V gene TRBV7-6, with D unclear. CDR3 size: 12 residues. Germline-derived CDR1 and CDR2 are SGHVS and FNYEAQ. The ends were cut back, 3 bases at V and 7 bases at J, with 6 bases in the middle. The CDR3 protein is CASSFSLGELFF. CDR3 bases: TGTGCCAGCAGCTTTTCTCTCGGGGAGCTGTTTTTT.

This chain connects TRBV23-1 to TRBJ2-2, with 7 bases fitting TRBD1. TRBV23-1 is an ORF for which the function is uncertain. The CDR3 totals 17 residues. J gave up 1 base and V 6 bases, and 11 bases lay outside the gene matches. This CDR3 reads CASSTGQSYLNTGELFF. For the CDR3, the DNA is TGCGCCAGCAGCACGGGACAGAGCTATTTGAACACCGGGGAGCTGTTTTTT.

DNA of the CDR3: TGCAGCGTTGAAGCTTGGGGCGAGCAGTACTTC. Encoded protein: CSVEAWGEQYF. The rearrangement links TRBV29-1 to TRBJ2-7; D gene ambiguous. The length of the CDR3 is 11 residues. Germline CDR1 is SQVTM and CDR2 is ANQGSEA. V dropped 1 base and J dropped 6 bases, with 7 bases sitting between them.

The rearrangement uses TRBV19 and TRBJ2-7, with 9 bases that match TRBD2. This CDR3 contains 16 residues. The V gene's germline CDR1 is LNHDA and CDR2 SQIVND (reference sequence). V lost 3 bases and J lost 6; bases outside the gene matches: 12. This CDR3 reads CASSIGRAGGPREQYF. The CDR3 DNA reads TGTGCCAGTAGTATCGGTCGGGCGGGAGGGCCCCGCGAGCAGTACTTC.

This chain links TRBV7-9 with TRBJ1-1; no reliable D call. This CDR3 is 12 amino acids long. V was pared by 11 bases and J by 0 bases, with 10 bases between. CDR1 is SEHNR, CDR2 FQNEAQ, per germline (reference sequence). As DNA, the CDR3 is TGTGCCGGATCTCCCATGAACACTGAAGCTTTCTTT. It encodes CAGSPMNTEAFF.

In this sample, this clone turned up once. This sequence joins TRBV7-6 and TRBJ2-7, with D tentatively TRBD2 (6 bases). The CDR3 covers 15 residues. Germline CDR1 SGHVS, CDR2 FNYEAQ. The V gene lost 3 bases and the J gene lost 0 bases, with 12 bases spanning the gap. CDR3 in amino acids: CASSFRGSGSYEQYF. For the CDR3, the DNA is TGTGCCAGCAGCTTTCGGGGGAGCGGCTCCTACGAGCAGTACTTC.

This chain links TRBV6-5 with TRBJ2-6; perhaps TRBD1 as D (6 bases). Between the trimmed V and J ends, which lost 1 base and 4 bases, there was a span of 8 bases. The germline CDR1 and CDR2 sequences are MNHEY and SVGAGI. This CDR3 region has 15 residues. The CDR3 protein is CASSYLGTGANVLTF. The CDR3 DNA reads TGTGCCAGCAGTTACTTAGGGACAGGGGCCAACGTCCTGACTTTC.

Comments on this clone: The junction differs from germline at one of its ends, possibly a read error. The rearrangement joins TRBV6-1 to TRBJ2-7; 10 bases line up with TRBD2. The CDR3 length is 16 residues. Per germline, CDR1 MNHNS and CDR2 SASEGT. The CDR3 bases are TGTGCCAGCAGCGAAGGACTAGCGGAACTTTTCTACGAGCAGTACTTC. Amino acid sequence: CASSEGLAELFYEQYF.

The chain combines TRBV4-1 with TRBJ2-5, with 7 bases fitting TRBD2. From germline, CDR1 is MGHRA and CDR2 YSYEKL. The V and J ends lost 3 bases and 2 bases, in that order; junction bases with no gene match: 6. The CDR3 is 15 amino acids. DNA for the CDR3: TGCGCCAGCAGCCAGGTCCTAGCGGTACAAGAGACCCAGTACTTC. Its protein product is CASSQVLAVQETQYF.

V gene TRBV29-1 combines with J gene TRBJ1-3; the match to TRBD1 covers 12 bases. Germline V gives CDR1 SQVTM, CDR2 ANQGSEA. This CDR3 region has 20 residues. J lost 1 base, V lost 0 bases, and 13 bases had no gene match. The CDR3 coding sequence is TGCAGCGTTGAAGAAATTCCCGGGACAGGGGGCATTAATTCTGGAAACACCATATATTTT. Residues: CSVEEIPGTGGINSGNTIYF. Full variable domain (missing parts from reference TRBV29-1 and TRBJ1-3): SAVISQKPSRDICQRGTSLTIQCQVDSQVTMMFWYRQQPGQSLTLIATANQGSEATYESGFVIDKFPISRPNLTFSTLTVSNMSPEDSSIYLCSVEEIPGTGGINSGNTIYFGEGSWLTVV.

This rearrangement joins TRBV6-1 to TRBJ2-7; D remains unclear. With 3 bases removed from V and 1 base from J, the gap between germline ends came to 7 bases. The CDR3 covers 13 residues. Germline values: CDR1 MNHNS, CDR2 SASEGT. The CDR3 DNA is TGTGCCAGCAGTGAGTGGCAGTCCTACGAGCAGTACTTC. Protein: CASSEWQSYEQYF.

V and J are TRBV2 and TRBJ2-2; D may be TRBD2 (5 bases). Trimming removed 7 bases at V and 7 bases at J, with 16 bases between. Per germline, CDR1 SNHLY and CDR2 FYNNEI. This CDR3 comprises 14 residues. The chain's CDR3 is CASTPLQEGGELFF. The CDR3 DNA is TGTGCCAGCACCCCTCTTCAAGAGGGCGGGGAGCTGTTTTTT.